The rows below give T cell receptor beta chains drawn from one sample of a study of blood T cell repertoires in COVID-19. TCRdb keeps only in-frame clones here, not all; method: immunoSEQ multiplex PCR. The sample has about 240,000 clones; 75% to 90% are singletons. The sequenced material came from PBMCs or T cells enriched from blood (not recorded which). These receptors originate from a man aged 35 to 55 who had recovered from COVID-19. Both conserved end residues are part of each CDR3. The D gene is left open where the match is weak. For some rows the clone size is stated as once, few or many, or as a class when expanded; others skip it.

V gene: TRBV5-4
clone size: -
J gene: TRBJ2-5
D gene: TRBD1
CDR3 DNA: TGTGCCAGCAGCTTGGGACCGGGACAGGGTGGAGAGACCCAGTACTTC
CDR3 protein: CASSLGPGQGGETQYF

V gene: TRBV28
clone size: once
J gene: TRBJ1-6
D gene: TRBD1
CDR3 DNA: TGTGCCAGCAGCCAGGGACAGGGGATTTATTCACCCCTCCACTTT
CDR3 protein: CASSQGQGIYSPLHF

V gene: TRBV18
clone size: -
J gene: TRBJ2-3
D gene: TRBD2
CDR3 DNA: TGTGCCAGCTCACGGGCTAGCGGGTACACAGATACGCAGTATTTT
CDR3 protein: CASSRASGYTDTQYF

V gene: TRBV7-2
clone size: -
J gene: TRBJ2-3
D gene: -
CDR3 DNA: TGTGCCAGTGCGGCAGATACGCAGTATTTT
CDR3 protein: CASAADTQYF

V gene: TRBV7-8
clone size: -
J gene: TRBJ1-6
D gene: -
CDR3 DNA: TGTGCCAGCAGCTTAAGCATCAGCGGGAAGAATTCACCCCTCCACTTT
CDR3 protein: CASSLSISGKNSPLHF

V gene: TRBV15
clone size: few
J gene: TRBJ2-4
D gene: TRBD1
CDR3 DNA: TGTGCCACCAGCAGAGCAGGGGGCCATCGGAACATTCAGTACTTC
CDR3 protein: CATSRAGGHRNIQYF

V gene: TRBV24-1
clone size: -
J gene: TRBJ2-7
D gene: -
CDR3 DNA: TGTGCCACCAGTCAAGGACAGAAATCATCCGACGAGCAGTACTTC
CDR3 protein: CATSQGQKSSDEQYF

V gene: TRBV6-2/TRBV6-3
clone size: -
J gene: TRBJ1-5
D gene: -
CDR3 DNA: TGTGCCAGCAGTTACGGGGGGGCAAGCAATCAGCCCCAGCATTTT
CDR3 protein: CASSYGGASNQPQHF

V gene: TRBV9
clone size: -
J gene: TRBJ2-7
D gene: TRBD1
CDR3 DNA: TGTGCCAGCAGCGTAACAGGGGCGGCTCACGAGCAGTACTTC
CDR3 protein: CASSVTGAAHEQYF

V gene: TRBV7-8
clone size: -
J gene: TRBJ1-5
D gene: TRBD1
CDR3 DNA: TGTGCCAGCAGCCTAGTGGGGACAGGACTCAATCAGCCCCAGCATTTT
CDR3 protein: CASSLVGTGLNQPQHF

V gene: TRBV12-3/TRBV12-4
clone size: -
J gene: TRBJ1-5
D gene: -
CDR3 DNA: TGTGCCAGCAGCTCCAGGGGTTACCAGCCCCAGCATTTT
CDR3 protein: CASSSRGYQPQHF

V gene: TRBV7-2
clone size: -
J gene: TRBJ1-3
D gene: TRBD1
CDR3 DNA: TGTGCCAGCAGCCGGACAGGGTTCGGAAACACCATATATTTT
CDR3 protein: CASSRTGFGNTIYF

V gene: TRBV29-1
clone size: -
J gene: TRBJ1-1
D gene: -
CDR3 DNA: TGCAGCGTTGATTCCGGGGGAGGCACTGAAGCTTTCTTT
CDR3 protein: CSVDSGGGTEAFF

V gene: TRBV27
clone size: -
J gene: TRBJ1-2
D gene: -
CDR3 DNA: TGTGCCAGCAGTTTACAGGCACATAACTATGGCTACACCTTC
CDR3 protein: CASSLQAHNYGYTF

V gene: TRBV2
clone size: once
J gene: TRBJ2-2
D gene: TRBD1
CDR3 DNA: TGTGCCAGCAGCGGTGACAGGGGGAAAGCGAACACCGGGGAGCTGTTTTTT
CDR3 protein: CASSGDRGKANTGELFF

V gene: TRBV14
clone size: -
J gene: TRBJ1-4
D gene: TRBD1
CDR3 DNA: TGTGCCAGCAGCCAATACAGGGGGCGTGAAAAACTGTTTTTT
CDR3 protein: CASSQYRGREKLFF

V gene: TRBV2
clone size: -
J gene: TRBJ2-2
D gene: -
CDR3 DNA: TGTGCCAGCCAGACAACGCTAGCGAAGACGAACACCGGGGAGCTGTTTTTT
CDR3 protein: CASQTTLAKTNTGELFF

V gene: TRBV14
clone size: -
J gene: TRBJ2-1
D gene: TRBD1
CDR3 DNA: TGTGCCAGCAGCCCCCTCAGGACAGGGTTCAATGAGCAGTTCTTC
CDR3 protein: CASSPLRTGFNEQFF

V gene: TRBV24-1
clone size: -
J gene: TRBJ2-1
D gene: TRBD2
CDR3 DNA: TGTGCCACCAGTGACCCTAGCGGGGGTAATAGCGATGAGCAGTTCTTC
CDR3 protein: CATSDPSGGNSDEQFF

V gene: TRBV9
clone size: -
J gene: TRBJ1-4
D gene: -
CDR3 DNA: TGTGCCAGCAGCGTCAATACAGGGACTAATGAAAAACTGTTTTTT
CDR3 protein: CASSVNTGTNEKLFF

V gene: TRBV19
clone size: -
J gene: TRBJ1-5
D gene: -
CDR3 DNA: TGTGCCAGCCACGGACGCGCGGGCCAGCCCCAGCATTTT
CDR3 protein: CASHGRAGQPQHF

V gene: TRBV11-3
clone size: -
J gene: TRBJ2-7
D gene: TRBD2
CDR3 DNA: TGTGCCAGCAGCTTAGTATCTCTGGTAGCGGGGTACGAGCAGTACTTC
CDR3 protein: CASSLVSLVAGYEQYF

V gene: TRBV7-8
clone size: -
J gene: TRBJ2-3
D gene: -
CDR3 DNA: TGTGCCAGCACCGTCTCTCCCACAGATACGCAGTATTTT
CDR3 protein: CASTVSPTDTQYF

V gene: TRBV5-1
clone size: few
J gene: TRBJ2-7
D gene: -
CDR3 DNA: TGCGCCAGCAGCTTGCGTGCTCCAACAGTTACGAAATCCTACGAGCAGTACTTC
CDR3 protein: CASSLRAPTVTKSYEQYF

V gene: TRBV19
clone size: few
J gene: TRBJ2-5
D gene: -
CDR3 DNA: TGTGCCAGTAGTATTACGACTTCACAAGAGACCCAGTACTTC
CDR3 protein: CASSITTSQETQYF

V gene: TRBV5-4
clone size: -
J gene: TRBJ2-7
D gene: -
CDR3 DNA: TGTGCCAGCAGCTTGGAGCAGGGCCCCTACGAGCAGTACTTC
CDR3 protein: CASSLEQGPYEQYF

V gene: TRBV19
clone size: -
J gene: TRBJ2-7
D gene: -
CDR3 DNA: TGTGCCAGTAGTATTCAGGCCGAAACTCCCTACGAGCAGTACTTC
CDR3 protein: CASSIQAETPYEQYF

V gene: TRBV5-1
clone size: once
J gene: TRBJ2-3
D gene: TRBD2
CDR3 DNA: TGCGCCAGCAGCGCCTTCTCTAGCGGGCTAAGCACAGATACGCAGTATTTT
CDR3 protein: CASSAFSSGLSTDTQYF

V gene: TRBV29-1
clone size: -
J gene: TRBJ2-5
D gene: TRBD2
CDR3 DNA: TGCAGCGCCCAACGGGGGGGCGATGAGACCCAGTACTTC
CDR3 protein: CSAQRGGDETQYF

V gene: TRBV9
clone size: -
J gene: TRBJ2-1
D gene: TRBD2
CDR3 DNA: TGTGCCAGCAGCGGTTTAACTAGCGGTTCTTACAATGAGCAGTTCTTC
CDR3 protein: CASSGLTSGSYNEQFF

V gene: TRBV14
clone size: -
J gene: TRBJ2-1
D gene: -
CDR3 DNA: TGTGCCAGCAGCCTCGGACTAGGGGGTTCGGTCGATGAGCAGTTCTTC
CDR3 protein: CASSLGLGGSVDEQFF

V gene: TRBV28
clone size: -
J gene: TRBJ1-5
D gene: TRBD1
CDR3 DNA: TGTGCCAGCAGCCTAAGGGGACAGTCCAATCAGCCCCAGCATTTT
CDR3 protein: CASSLRGQSNQPQHF

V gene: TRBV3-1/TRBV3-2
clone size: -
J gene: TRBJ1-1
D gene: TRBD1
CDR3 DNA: TGTGCCAGCAGCCAAAGGGGGCGCGGGACTGAAGCTTTCTTT
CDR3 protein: CASSQRGRGTEAFF

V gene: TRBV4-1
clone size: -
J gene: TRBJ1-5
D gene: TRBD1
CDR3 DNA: TGCGCCAGCAGCCAATATGGGACAGGGCATCAGCCCCAGCATTTT
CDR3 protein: CASSQYGTGHQPQHF

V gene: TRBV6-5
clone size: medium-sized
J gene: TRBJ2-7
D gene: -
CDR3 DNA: TGTGCCAGCAGTTACTCGTTGGACAGCTCCTACGAGCAGTACTTC
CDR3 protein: CASSYSLDSSYEQYF

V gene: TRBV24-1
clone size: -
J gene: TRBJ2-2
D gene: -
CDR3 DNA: TGTGCCACCAGGCCAGGGGCAAGTTTCACCGGGGAGCTGTTTTTT
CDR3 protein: CATRPGASFTGELFF

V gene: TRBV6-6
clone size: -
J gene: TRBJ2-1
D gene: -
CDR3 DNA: TGTGCCAGCTCTGACAGCTCCTACAATGAGCAGTTCTTC
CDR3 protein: CASSDSSYNEQFF

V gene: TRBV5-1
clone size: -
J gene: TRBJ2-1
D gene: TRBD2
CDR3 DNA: TGCGCCAGCAGCTTGGACTTCGGTGCGGGAGGGTACTACAATGAGCAGTTCTTC
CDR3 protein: CASSLDFGAGGYYNEQFF

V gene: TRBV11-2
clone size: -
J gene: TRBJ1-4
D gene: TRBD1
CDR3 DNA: TGTGCCAGCAGCCCACCGGGACAGATAAATGAAAAACTGTTTTTT
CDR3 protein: CASSPPGQINEKLFF

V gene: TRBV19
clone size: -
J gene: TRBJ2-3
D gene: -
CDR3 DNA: TGTGCCAGTACCTCGGCGGGGGCCACAGATACGCAGTATTTT
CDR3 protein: CASTSAGATDTQYF

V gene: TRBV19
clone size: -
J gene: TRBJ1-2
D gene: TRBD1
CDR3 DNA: TGTGCCAGTAGTATGGACAGGAGATATGGCTACACCTTC
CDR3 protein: CASSMDRRYGYTF